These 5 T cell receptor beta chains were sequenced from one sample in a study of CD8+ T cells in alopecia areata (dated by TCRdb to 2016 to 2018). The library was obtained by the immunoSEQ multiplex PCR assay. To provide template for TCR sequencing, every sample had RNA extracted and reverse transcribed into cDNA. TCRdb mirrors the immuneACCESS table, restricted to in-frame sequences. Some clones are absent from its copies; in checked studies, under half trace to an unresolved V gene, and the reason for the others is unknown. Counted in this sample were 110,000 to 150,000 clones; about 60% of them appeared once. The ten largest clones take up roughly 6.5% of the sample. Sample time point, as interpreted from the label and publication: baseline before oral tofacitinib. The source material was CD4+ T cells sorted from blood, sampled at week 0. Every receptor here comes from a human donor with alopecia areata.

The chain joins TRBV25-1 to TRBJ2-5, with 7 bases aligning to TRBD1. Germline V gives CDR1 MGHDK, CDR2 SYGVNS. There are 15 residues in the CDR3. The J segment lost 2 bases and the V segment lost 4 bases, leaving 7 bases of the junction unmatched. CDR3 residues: CASSGSGGGQETQYF. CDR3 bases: TGTGCCAGCAGTGGGTCAGGGGGTGGTCAAGAGACCCAGTACTTC.

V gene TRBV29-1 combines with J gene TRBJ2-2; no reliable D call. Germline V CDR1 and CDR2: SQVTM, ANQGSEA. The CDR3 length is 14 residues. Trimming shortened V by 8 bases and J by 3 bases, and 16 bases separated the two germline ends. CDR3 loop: CSPVEKRDTGELFF. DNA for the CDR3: TGCAGCCCCGTGGAGAAGCGAGACACCGGGGAGCTGTTTTTT.

CDR3 amino acids: CASSRVKYEQYF. CDR3 DNA sequence: TGTGCCAGCAGTCGCGTAAAGTACGAGCAGTACTTC. V and J are TRBV6-6 and TRBJ2-7; no reliable D call. V was shortened by 5 bases and J by 4 bases, with 9 bases between the two germline ends. The CDR3 totals 12 residues. Per germline, CDR1 MNHNY and CDR2 SVGAGI (reference sequence).

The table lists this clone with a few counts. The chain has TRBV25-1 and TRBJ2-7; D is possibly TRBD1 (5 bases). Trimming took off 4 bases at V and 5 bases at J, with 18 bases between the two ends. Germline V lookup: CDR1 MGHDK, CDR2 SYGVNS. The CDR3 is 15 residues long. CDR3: CASSATYLQGNEQYF. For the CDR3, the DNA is TGTGCCAGCAGTGCGACGTATCTTCAGGGTAACGAGCAGTACTTC.

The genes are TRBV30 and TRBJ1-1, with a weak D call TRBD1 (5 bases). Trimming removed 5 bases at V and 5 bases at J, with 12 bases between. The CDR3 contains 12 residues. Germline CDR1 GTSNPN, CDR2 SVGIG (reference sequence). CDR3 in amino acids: CAWGRAWTEAFF. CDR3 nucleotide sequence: TGTGCCTGGGGCAGGGCTTGGACTGAAGCTTTCTTT.